Listed below are T cell receptor beta chains from one sample, sequenced in a study of blood T cell repertoires in COVID-19. Generated by immunoSEQ multiplex PCR, the TCRdb table keeps only in-frame clones and is missing some. Of about 180,000 clones listed, about 90% were seen once; the top ten hold less than 25%. Sequencing was performed on peripheral blood. Every receptor here comes from a man in his 70s with active or convalescent COVID-19. Both conserved end residues are part of each CDR3. Each record gives: CDR3 length, J gene, D gene, clone size, V gene, CDR3 DNA, CDR3 protein. D genes are given only for firm matches. Size values are once, few and many counts, or a class for expanded clones, and some rows have none.

15,TRBJ1-5,NA,NA,TRBV6-2/TRBV6-3,TGTGCCAGCAGTCAGATTAAGAGGCGAAATCAGCCCCAGCATTTT,CASSQIKRRNQPQHF
14,TRBJ2-1,TRBD2,NA,TRBV2,TGTGCCAGCAGGACTAGCGGGATGCGGGATGAGCAGTTCTTC,CASRTSGMRDEQFF
13,TRBJ1-1,NA,NA,TRBV7-8,TGTGCCAGCAGCTTAGAGGGGTCCACTGAAGCTTTCTTT,CASSLEGSTEAFF
14,TRBJ1-6,NA,NA,TRBV30,TGTGCCTGGACAGTGGGCCCCAGGGGTTCACCCCTCCACTTT,CAWTVGPRGSPLHF
13,TRBJ1-6,NA,once,TRBV30,TGTGCCTGGAGTGTGGCAGGGAATTCACCCCTCCACTTT,CAWSVAGNSPLHF
14,TRBJ2-7,NA,once,TRBV6-5,TGTGCCAGCAGTCACGCTCAGGGGAACTACGAGCAGTACTTC,CASSHAQGNYEQYF
12,TRBJ1-2,TRBD1,NA,TRBV5-4,TGTGCCAGCAGCCCGACAGGGGGAAGCTACACCTTC,CASSPTGGSYTF
17,TRBJ2-1,NA,NA,TRBV21-1,TGTGCCAGCAGCAAAGGGGACGGGACAAGCTCCTACAATGAGCAGTTCTTC,CASSKGDGTSSYNEQFF
19,TRBJ2-2,NA,NA,TRBV7-8,TGTGCCAGCAGCTTAGATATTTCGTCAGGGGCCTTAAACACCGGGGAGCTGTTTTTT,CASSLDISSGALNTGELFF
16,TRBJ1-5,TRBD1,NA,TRBV24-1,TGTGCCACCAGTGACCCGGGACAGGGGAGCAATCAGCCCCAGCATTTT,CATSDPGQGSNQPQHF
14,TRBJ1-1,NA,NA,TRBV5-1,TGCGCCAGCAGCTTGGTGGCCGGGTCCTATGAAGCTTTCTTT,CASSLVAGSYEAFF
12,TRBJ1-2,TRBD1,NA,TRBV24-1,TGTGCCACCAGTGATATGACAGGGAGCTACACCTTC,CATSDMTGSYTF
16,TRBJ2-7,NA,NA,TRBV6-2/TRBV6-3,TGTGCCAGCAGTTACACCAACGGAGGGACGAGCTACGAGCAGTACTTC,CASSYTNGGTSYEQYF
13,TRBJ2-1,NA,NA,TRBV12-3/TRBV12-4,TGTGCCAGCAGTTTACTGCGGGCGGCTGAGCAGTTCTTC,CASSLLRAAEQFF
13,TRBJ2-1,NA,NA,TRBV18,TGTGCCAGCTCAAACCGGGACTTTAATGAGCAGTTCTTC,CASSNRDFNEQFF
14,TRBJ2-7,TRBD1,few,TRBV18,TGTGCCAGCTCACCAAGACAGGGGGACTACGAGCAGTACTTC,CASSPRQGDYEQYF
15,TRBJ1-1,NA,NA,TRBV7-3,TGTGCCAGCAGCCCCAAGGGGCAGTTGAACACTGAAGCTTTCTTT,CASSPKGQLNTEAFF
16,TRBJ2-2,TRBD2,NA,TRBV7-2,TGTGCCAGCAGCAAGGGACTAGCGGGACTAACCGGGGAGCTGTTTTTT,CASSKGLAGLTGELFF
14,TRBJ2-5,NA,NA,TRBV28,TGTGCCAGCACGGCAGGGCCCCCCCAAGAGACCCAGTACTTC,CASTAGPPQETQYF
12,TRBJ2-5,NA,NA,TRBV5-4,TGTGCCAGCAGCCCTCACGGAGAGACCCAGTACTTC,CASSPHGETQYF
14,TRBJ1-1,NA,NA,TRBV5-1,TGCGCCAGCAGCTTACAGGGAATGAACACTGAAGCTTTCTTT,CASSLQGMNTEAFF
14,TRBJ1-2,NA,once,TRBV5-6,TGTGCCAGCAGCTCTGACCCCAGGGACTATGGCTACACCTTC,CASSSDPRDYGYTF
17,TRBJ2-2,NA,NA,TRBV5-8,TGTGCCGGCAGGAGAGCTCGTGGACAGAAGAACACCGGGGAGCTGTTTTTT,CAGRRARGQKNTGELFF
13,TRBJ1-2,TRBD1,NA,TRBV4-3,TGCGCCAGCAGCCGGGCAGGGGGCGATGGCTACACCTTC,CASSRAGGDGYTF
14,TRBJ1-1,NA,NA,TRBV5-1,TGCGCCAGCAGCTTGGCCAGGTCGAACACTGAAGCTTTCTTT,CASSLARSNTEAFF
17,TRBJ2-3,TRBD2,NA,TRBV27,TGTGCCAGCAGTTTTAGAGGGAAAGGGGGACTAGCCCATACGCAGTATTTT,CASSFRGKGGLAHTQYF
14,TRBJ1-5,NA,NA,TRBV18,TGTGCCAGCTCGTCGACAGGCAACAATCAGCCCCAGCATTTT,CASSSTGNNQPQHF
17,TRBJ1-3,NA,NA,TRBV10-2,TGCGCCAGCAGTGGCGGACAGCCAGCAGTTTATGGAAACACCATATATTTT,CASSGGQPAVYGNTIYF
14,TRBJ1-2,TRBD1,NA,TRBV28,TGTGCCAGCAGTCCCGGGGACAGGGGGCAAGGCTACACCTTC,CASSPGDRGQGYTF
15,TRBJ1-2,NA,NA,TRBV19,TGTGCCAGTAGTATTGCGGCTGTGGTTAACTATGGCTACACCTTC,CASSIAAVVNYGYTF
15,TRBJ2-3,TRBD2,few,TRBV10-3,TGTGCCATCTCACCCGCGGGGGGGCATGGAGATACGCAGTATTTT,CAISPAGGHGDTQYF
12,TRBJ2-7,NA,NA,TRBV5-1,TGCGCCAGCCGACAGACCCTAGACGAGCAGTACTTC,CASRQTLDEQYF
14,TRBJ1-5,TRBD1,NA,TRBV2,TGTGCCAGCACTATGGGACAGATAGATCAGCCCCAGCATTTT,CASTMGQIDQPQHF
15,TRBJ1-4,TRBD1,NA,TRBV7-9,TGTGCCAGCAGCTTACGTACAGGGGATGGTGAAAAACTGTTTTTT,CASSLRTGDGEKLFF
11,TRBJ1-2,NA,once,TRBV7-2,TGTGCCAGCAGTCCTACCTATGGCTACACCTTC,CASSPTYGYTF
15,TRBJ1-5,NA,NA,TRBV5-1,TGCGCCAGCAGCTCCGTTCCGGGAGGGGATCAGCCCCAGCATTTT,CASSSVPGGDQPQHF
16,TRBJ2-3,NA,NA,TRBV2,TGTGCCAGCAGTGAAGCAGCAGGGCCCAGCACAGATACGCAGTATTTT,CASSEAAGPSTDTQYF
15,TRBJ1-4,NA,NA,TRBV2,TGTGCCAGCACCAAAGGGGGAACTCGGGGTGAAAAACTGTTTTTT,CASTKGGTRGEKLFF
18,TRBJ2-2,TRBD1,NA,TRBV18,TGTGCCAGCTCACCAATCGCCGGGACAGGGGATATCACCGGGGAGCTGTTTTTT,CASSPIAGTGDITGELFF
17,TRBJ1-5,NA,NA,TRBV5-6,TGTGCCAGCAGCTTGGGGGGCCTCCTTTATAGCAATCAGCCCCAGCATTTT,CASSLGGLLYSNQPQHF
12,TRBJ1-1,NA,NA,TRBV12-3/TRBV12-4,TGTGCCAGCAGGACTAGGGACACTGAAGCTTTCTTT,CASRTRDTEAFF
15,TRBJ1-2,TRBD1,NA,TRBV5-4,TGTGCCAGCAGCCCTGGACAGGGGGAAAACTATGGCTACACCTTC,CASSPGQGENYGYTF
14,TRBJ1-1,NA,NA,TRBV28,TGTGCCAGCAAGAGCCCGGGGGGGAAGGCTGAAGCTTTCTTT,CASKSPGGKAEAFF
16,TRBJ1-5,TRBD1,NA,TRBV19,TGTGCCAGTACCCCGGGACAGGGACGGGGCAATCAGCCCCAGCATTTT,CASTPGQGRGNQPQHF
15,TRBJ1-5,NA,NA,TRBV7-2,TGTGCCAGCAGCTTAGAGTGGACTCGGGGTCAGCCCCAGCATTTT,CASSLEWTRGQPQHF
16,TRBJ1-1,NA,few,TRBV19,TGTGCCAGTCTTACTCCCGGGAGGGCGGCGGGGACTGAAGCTTTCTTT,CASLTPGRAAGTEAFF
14,TRBJ1-1,NA,NA,TRBV4-3,TGCGCCAGCAGCCATTCGACAGGGAACACTGAAGCTTTCTTT,CASSHSTGNTEAFF
15,TRBJ1-5,TRBD1,NA,TRBV10-2,TGCGCCAGCAGTGAATCACAGGGGGCGATTCAGCCCCAGCATTTT,CASSESQGAIQPQHF
17,TRBJ2-2,TRBD1,once,TRBV4-3,TGCGCCAGCAGCCAACCAAGGACAGGGGCGAACACCGGGGAGCTGTTTTTT,CASSQPRTGANTGELFF
17,TRBJ2-2,TRBD2,NA,TRBV5-4,TGTGCCAGCAGCTTCGGACTAGCGGGGGGCAACACCGGGGAGCTGTTTTTT,CASSFGLAGGNTGELFF
16,TRBJ1-2,TRBD1,NA,TRBV5-1,TGCGCCAGCAGCTTGACCTCTGACAGGGGAAACTATGGCTACACCTTC,CASSLTSDRGNYGYTF
15,TRBJ1-3,TRBD1,NA,TRBV5-1,TGCGCCAGCAGCCCGGACAGGGGGCGAGGAAACACCATATATTTT,CASSPDRGRGNTIYF
14,TRBJ1-5,NA,NA,TRBV19,TGTGCCAGTACCTGGAGGGGCGAAAATCAGCCCCAGCATTTT,CASTWRGENQPQHF
15,TRBJ2-5,TRBD1,NA,TRBV10-1,TGCGCCAGCAGTGGACGGACAGGGGGGCCAGAGACCCAGTACTTC,CASSGRTGGPETQYF